Each of the 15 T cell receptor beta chains below was sequenced from the same sample in a study of blood T cells in healthy people across ages. A sample-barcoded 5' primer and a J-beta primer mix were used in a second PCR of about 7 to 11 cycles. TCRdb recomputed calls from the 5' RACE reads with MiXCR, one row per CDR3 protein. Of around 900,000 distinct CDR3 sequences in the sample, 25% to 30% are singletons; the top ten hold about 18%. Specimen: blood. The receptor source for this set is a woman aged 80 or over in good health.

The rearrangement links TRBV7-2 to TRBJ2-3, with D perhaps TRBD2 (5 bases). Germline V gene lookup returns CDR1 SGHTA and CDR2 FQGNSA. The CDR3 is made up of 14 amino acids. The V end was cut by 5 bases, the J end by 10 bases, with 19 bases between. The CDR3 DNA reads TGTGCCAGCAGCATGTTCCAGAACGGGGATGCGCAGTATTTT. Amino acids: CASSMFQNGDAQYF.

The sample holds a few counts of this clonotype. This chain joins TRBV12-3 or TRBV12-4 and TRBJ1-5; D is uncertain. CDR3 length: 14 residues. V lost 5 bases to trimming and J lost 4 bases, with 12 bases between them. Here the CDR3 DNA reads TGTGCCAGCAGTCCAGCCCCCCCTAATCAGCCCCAGCATTTT. Its translation is CASSPAPPNQPQHF.

The sample holds a few counts of this clonotype. V gene TRBV20-1 combines with J gene TRBJ2-7; no firm D call. Germline V gene data show CDR1 as DFQATT and CDR2 as SNEGSKA (reference sequence). The germline V and J ends were trimmed by 3 bases and 7 bases, with 13 bases remaining between them. The CDR3 spans 12 residues. The CDR3 region is CSASLQYNEQYF. The DNA for the CDR3 is TGCAGTGCTAGTCTCCAGTACAATGAGCAGTACTTC.

In its sample, this clonotype was seen a few times. This sequence joins TRBV10-3 and TRBJ1-5, with D possibly TRBD1 on 5 matching bases. CDR1 ENHRY and CDR2 SYGVKD come from the germline V gene. Trimming removed 0 bases at V and 5 bases at J, with 11 bases between. The length of the CDR3 is 15 residues. CDR3 bases: TGTGCCATCAGTGAGTCGGGGCAGAGCCATCAGCCCCAGCATTTT. Encoded protein: CAISESGQSHQPQHF.

This clonotype was counted ten times or more. V usage is TRBV15 and J usage is TRBJ2-6, with D perhaps matching TRBD2 (6 bases). V lost 4 bases and J lost 17, with 15 bases in between. The CDR3 length is 12 residues. CDR1 is LNHNV and CDR2 is YYDKDF in the germline V gene (reference sequence). In DNA form, the CDR3 reads TGTGCCACCAGCAACTATCTCGGGGGATTGACTTTC. Translation gives CATSNYLGGLTF.

This clonotype was picked up many times. CDR3 sequence reads: CASSPGQGVSNQPQHF. The CDR3 DNA sequence: TGTGCCAGCAGCCCCGGACAGGGGGTGAGCAATCAGCCCCAGCATTTT. The J gene is TRBJ1-5, the V gene TRBV3-1; 10 bases line up with TRBD1. Germline V gene data show CDR1 as LGHDT and CDR2 as YNNKEL (reference sequence). The V segment lost 4 bases and the J segment 1 base; nucleotides outside the gene matches: 4. The CDR3 has 16 amino acids.

This clonotype was seen ten or more times. This sequence joins TRBV7-2 and TRBJ2-7; D assignment may be TRBD1 or TRBD2 (5 bases each). Germline V gene sequence: CDR1 SGHTA, CDR2 FQGNSA. V dropped 6 bases and J dropped 3 bases, with 18 bases sitting between them. This CDR3 has 15 residues. The CDR3 sequence: CASRPGGDPLYEQYF. In nucleotides, the CDR3 is TGTGCCAGCAGACCTGGTGGGGACCCTCTCTACGAGCAGTACTTC.

The CDR3 loop is CASSPRGPEDTQYF. DNA of the CDR3: TGTGCCAGCAGCCCCAGGGGGCCCGAGGATACGCAGTATTTT. The V and J genes are TRBV7-3 and TRBJ2-3, with TRBD1 identical over 8 bases. Germline trimming cut 5 bases from V and 6 bases from J; bases unmatched to any gene: 7. Germline V gene sequence: CDR1 SGHTA, CDR2 FQGTGA. CDR3 size: 14 residues.

This clonotype has more than one count but fewer than ten. The gene calls are TRBV25-1 and TRBJ1-4; 12 bases line up with TRBD1. This CDR3 region has 15 residues. V was clipped by 3 bases and J by 10 bases; unmatched bases: 6. CDR1 is MGHDK and CDR2 is SYGVNS in the germline V gene. The CDR3 DNA follows: TGTGCCAGCAGTGACCCCGGGACAGGGGGCAGAAAACTGTTTTTT. The encoded protein is CASSDPGTGGRKLFF. Together with reference TRBV25-1 and TRBJ1-4, the CDR3 gives the full variable domain: EADIYQTPRYLVIGTGKKITLECSQTMGHDKMYWYQQDPGMELHLIHYSYGVNSTEKGDLSSESTVSRIRTEHFPLTLESARPSHTSQYLCASSDPGTGGRKLFFGSGTQLSVL.

The V and J genes are TRBV4-1 and TRBJ1-6, with no clear D. Trimming pared 4 bases from V and 7 bases from J, leaving 8 bases between. The CDR3 is 13 amino acids. Germline V lookup: CDR1 MGHRA, CDR2 YSYEKL. The CDR3 DNA reads as TGCGCCAGCAGCCTCTGGAGAAATTCACCCCTCCACTTT. It translates to CASSLWRNSPLHF.

Only a few counts were recorded for this clonotype. A read error may be the cause here, since a much bigger clone is one base away. The rearrangement uses TRBV20-1 and TRBJ1-6; D not resolved. This CDR3 comprises 13 residues. In germline, CDR1 is DFQATT, CDR2 SNEGSKA (reference sequence). The CDR3, as DNA: TGCAGTGCTAGAGAGATCTCCTATACGCCCCCCCACTTT. As protein: CSAREISYTPPHF.

The J gene is TRBJ1-6, the V gene TRBV18, with 8 bases lining up with TRBD1. In germline, CDR1 is KGHSH, CDR2 LQKENI. There are 15 residues in the CDR3. The junction had 9 bases not matched to a gene; V was cut back by 4 bases and J by 10 bases. The CDR3 here is CASSLLDRGESPLHF. In nucleotides, the CDR3 is TGTGCCAGCTCACTCCTAGACAGGGGAGAATCACCCCTCCACTTT.

This clonotype was counted at least ten times. The J gene is TRBJ1-2, the V gene TRBV24-1; the D gene is possibly TRBD1 (6 bases). Deletions cut 3 bases from V and 6 bases from J, with 28 bases between. Germline V gene lookup returns CDR1 KGHDR and CDR2 SFDVKD. This CDR3 is 19 amino acids long. The CDR3 here is CATSDPSDPRMAGVHGYTF. DNA for the CDR3: TGTGCCACCAGTGATCCGTCGGACCCCCGAATGGCAGGGGTCCATGGCTACACCTTC.

As for this clonotype: A clone one base away is much larger, so this may be a read error. J is TRBJ1-2 and V is TRBV6-1, with 8 bases matching TRBD1. CDR3 length: 12 amino acids. CDR1 and CDR2 (germline): MNHNS, SASEGT. The V segment lost 4 bases and the J segment 8 bases; nucleotides outside the gene matches: 3. CDR3 bases: TGTGCCAGCAGTGTTACAGGGGGAGGCTACACCTTC. Translation gives CASSVTGGGYTF.

Remarks on this clonotype: This may be a read error: a much more frequent sequence differs by one nucleotide. In this CDR3 the conserved last residue, phenylalanine or tryptophan, is missing, so a read error is likely. The chain joins TRBV20-1 to TRBJ1-5, with no clear D. The CDR3 consists of 8 residues. Germline V lookup: CDR1 DFQATT, CDR2 SNEGSKA (reference sequence). CDR3 loop: CHNQPQHC. CDR3 in DNA: TGTCACAATCAGCCCCAGCATTGT.